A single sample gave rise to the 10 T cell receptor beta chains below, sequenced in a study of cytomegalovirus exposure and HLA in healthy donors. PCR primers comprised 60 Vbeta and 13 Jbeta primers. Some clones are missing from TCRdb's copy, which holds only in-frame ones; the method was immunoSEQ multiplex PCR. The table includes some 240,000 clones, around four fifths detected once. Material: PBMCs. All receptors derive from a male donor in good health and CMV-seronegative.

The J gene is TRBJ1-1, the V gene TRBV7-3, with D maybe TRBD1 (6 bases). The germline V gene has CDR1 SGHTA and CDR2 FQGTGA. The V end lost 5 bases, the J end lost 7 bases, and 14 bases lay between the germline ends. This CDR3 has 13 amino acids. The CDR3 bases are TGTGCCAGCAGCATTATACAGGGTAATGAAGCTTTCTTT. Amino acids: CASSIIQGNEAFF.

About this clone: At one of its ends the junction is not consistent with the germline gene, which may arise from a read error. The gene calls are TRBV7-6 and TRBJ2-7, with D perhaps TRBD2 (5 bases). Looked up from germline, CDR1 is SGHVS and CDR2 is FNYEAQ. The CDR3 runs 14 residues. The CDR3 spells CASSPSDFSYELYF. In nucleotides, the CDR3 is TGTGCCAGCAGCCCATCGGACTTCTCCTACGAGCTGTACTTC.

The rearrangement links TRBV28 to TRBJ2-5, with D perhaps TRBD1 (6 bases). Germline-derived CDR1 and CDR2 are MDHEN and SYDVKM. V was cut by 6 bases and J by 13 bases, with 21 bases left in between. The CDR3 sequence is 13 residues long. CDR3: CASSLMGRDIPYF. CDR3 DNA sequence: TGTGCCAGCAGCTTGATGGGCCGGGACATCCCGTACTTC.

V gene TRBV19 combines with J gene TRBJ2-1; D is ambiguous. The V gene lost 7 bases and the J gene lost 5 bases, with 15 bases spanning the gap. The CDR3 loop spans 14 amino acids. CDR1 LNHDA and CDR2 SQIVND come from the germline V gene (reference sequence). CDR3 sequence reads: CASKSLPSDNEQFF. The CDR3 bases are TGTGCCAGTAAGAGCCTTCCTTCCGACAATGAGCAGTTCTTC.

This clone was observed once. The CDR3 sequence: CASSLARHSTDTQYF. DNA of the CDR3: TGTGCCAGCAGCTTAGCGCGGCACAGCACAGATACGCAGTATTTT. V and J are TRBV7-2 and TRBJ2-3; D not certain. With 0 bases removed from V and 0 bases from J, the gap between germline ends came to 7 bases. The CDR3 has 15 residues. Germline V gene data show CDR1 as SGHTA and CDR2 as FQGNSA.

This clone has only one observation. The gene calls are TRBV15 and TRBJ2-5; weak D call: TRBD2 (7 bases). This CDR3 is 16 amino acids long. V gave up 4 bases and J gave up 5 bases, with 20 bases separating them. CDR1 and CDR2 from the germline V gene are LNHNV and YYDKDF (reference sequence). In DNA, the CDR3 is TGTGCCACCAGCAAGGGGGACGGAGCGGGAAGTGAGACCCAGTACTTC. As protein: CATSKGDGAGSETQYF.

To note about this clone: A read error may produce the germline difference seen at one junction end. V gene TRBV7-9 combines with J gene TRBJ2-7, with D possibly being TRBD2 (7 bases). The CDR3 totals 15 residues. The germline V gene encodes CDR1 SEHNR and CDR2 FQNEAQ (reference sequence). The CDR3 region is CSSSFWGGLLNEQYF. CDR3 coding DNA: TGTTCCAGCAGTTTCTGGGGGGGGCTTCTGAACGAGCAGTACTTC.

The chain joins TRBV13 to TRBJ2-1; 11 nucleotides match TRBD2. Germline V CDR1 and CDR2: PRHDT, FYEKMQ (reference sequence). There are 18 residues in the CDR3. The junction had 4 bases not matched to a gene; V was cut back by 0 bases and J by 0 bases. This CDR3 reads CASSLGFSGRGSYNEQFF. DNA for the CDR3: TGTGCCAGCAGCTTAGGTTTTAGCGGGAGGGGCTCCTACAATGAGCAGTTCTTC.

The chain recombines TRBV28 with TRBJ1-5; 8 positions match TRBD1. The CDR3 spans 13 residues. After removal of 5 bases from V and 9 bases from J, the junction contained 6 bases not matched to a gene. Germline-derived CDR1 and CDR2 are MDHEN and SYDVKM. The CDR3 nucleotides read TGTGCCAGCAGTGGACAGGGATTTTCGCCCCAGCATTTT. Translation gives CASSGQGFSPQHF.

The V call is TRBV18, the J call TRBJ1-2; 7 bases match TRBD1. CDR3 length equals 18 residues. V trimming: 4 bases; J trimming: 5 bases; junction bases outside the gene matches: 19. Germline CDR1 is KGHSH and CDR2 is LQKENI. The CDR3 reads CASSLLELDRKRAYGYTF. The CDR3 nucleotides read TGTGCCAGCTCACTCCTCGAACTGGACAGGAAGAGAGCATATGGCTACACCTTC.